This T cell receptor beta chain is from a study of blood T cell repertoires in COVID-19. Study-level information: T cells, B-cell-depleted T cells, or PBMCs provided the cDNA or gDNA that served as material.

V shed 1 base, J shed 6 bases, and the junction held 8 bases outside the gene matches. Germline assignment: CDR1 LGHDT and CDR2 YNNKEL (reference sequence). The CDR3 has 16 residues. TCRdb's copy holds only in-frame clones and misses some; the assay was immunoSEQ multiplex PCR. The data contain nearly 80,000 clones, roughly 84% of them singletons. The V call is TRBV3-1 (or the pseudogene TRBV3-2), the J call TRBJ1-2; TRBD1 matches at 10 bases. The sequence came from a man aged 50-59 years with acute or convalescent COVID-19. Sequencing input: peripheral blood. CDR3 amino acids: CASSQAWGQGSHGYTF. DNA of the CDR3: TGTGCCAGCAGCCAAGCTTGGGGACAGGGGTCGCATGGCTACACCTTC.